A single sample gave rise to the 9 T cell receptor beta chains below, sequenced in a study of OX40 agonist ivuxolimab in advanced cancers. Method: immunoSEQ multiplex PCR; TCRdb's copy keeps in-frame clones and lacks some. The sample has 55,000 to 65,000 clones; about 90% are singletons. The material was CD4+ or CD8+ T cells sorted from blood, obtained in a trial of the OX40 agonist ivuxolimab. All receptors come from an adult with an advanced solid tumor such as melanoma, head and neck, liver or kidney cancer.

The V and J genes are TRBV19 and TRBJ1-2; 9 positions agree with TRBD1. The CDR3 extends over 14 amino acids. CDR1 and CDR2 from the germline V gene are LNHDA and SQIVND (reference sequence). Unmatched junction bases numbered 3, after V lost 3 bases and J lost 4 bases. The CDR3 sequence: CASSMGQGFYGYTF. Written as DNA, the CDR3 is TGTGCCAGTAGTATGGGACAGGGTTTCTATGGCTACACCTTC.

The V call is TRBV27, the J call TRBJ1-1; D is unresolved. The V end was cut by 7 bases, the J end by 12 bases, with 27 bases between. Germline V gene lookup returns CDR1 MNHEY and CDR2 SMNVEV (reference sequence). The CDR3 length is 15 residues. The CDR3 DNA follows: TGTGCCAGCACCGACCCGGCTCGGGCCCCCGCCAGGACTTTCTTT. Residues: CASTDPARAPARTFF.

The rearrangement uses TRBV5-4 and TRBJ2-1, with 9 bases identical to TRBD1. With 5 bases clipped from V and 6 bases from J, the junction kept 3 bases outside the gene matches. This CDR3 region has 13 residues. CDR1 is SGHNT, CDR2 YYREEE, per germline (reference sequence). CDR3 in amino acids: CASRTTGGNEQFF. In DNA form, the CDR3 reads TGTGCCAGCAGAACGACAGGGGGCAATGAGCAGTTCTTC.

In the case of this clone: Other DNA variants within this sample encode the same CDR3. The CDR3 reads CASSNYRETQYF. The CDR3 coding sequence is TGTGCCAGTAGTAACTACAGGGAGACCCAGTACTTC. The V gene is TRBV28, the J gene TRBJ2-5, with a weak D call TRBD1 (5 bases). Germline V gene data show CDR1 as MDHEN and CDR2 as SYDVKM. Trimming cost V 9 bases and J 5 bases, with 13 bases left between them. This CDR3 is 12 amino acids long.

The J gene is TRBJ2-4, the V gene TRBV4-2; D is ambiguous. V lost 1 base, J lost 0 bases, and 7 bases lay in between. The CDR3 runs to 15 residues. The V gene's germline CDR1 is LGHNA and CDR2 YNFKEQ. The CDR3 reads CASSQGQQAKNIQYF. CDR3 nucleotides: TGTGCCAGCAGCCAAGGACAACAAGCCAAAAACATTCAGTACTTC.

This clone came up once. The chain has TRBV6-6 and TRBJ1-1; D is uncertain. Germline CDR1 reads MNHNY; CDR2 reads SVGAGI (reference sequence). The CDR3 has 13 amino acids. V was pared by 7 bases and J by 3 bases, with 12 bases between. CDR3 bases: TGTGCCAGCATTTCAAGTACCCACACTGAAGCTTTCTTT. Its translation: CASISSTHTEAFF.

The chain combines TRBV11-3 with TRBJ2-3; TRBD2 matches at 9 bases. This CDR3 has 12 amino acids. Germline loops: CDR1 SGHNT, CDR2 YENEEA. V shed 8 bases and J 7 bases; nucleotides not matched to a gene: 4. This chain's CDR3 is CASGLATNTQYF. The CDR3 region has the DNA TGTGCCAGCGGACTAGCGACAAATACGCAGTATTTT.

A word on this clone: This same CDR3 is encoded by further DNA sequences in the sample. This sequence joins TRBV28 and TRBJ1-5; D call uncertain. Germline CDR1 and CDR2: MDHEN and SYDVKM. With 3 bases removed from V and 7 bases from J, the gap between germline ends came to 4 bases. CDR3 length equals 11 residues. CDR3 DNA sequence: TGTGCCAGCAGTTTGGAACAGCCCCAGCATTTT. Translation: CASSLEQPQHF.

In DNA, the CDR3 is TGTGCCAGCAGCTTAGGTCTGAATCAGCCCCAGCATTTT. Residues: CASSLGLNQPQHF. The rearrangement joins TRBV7-2 to TRBJ1-5; D unclear. Deletions cut 1 base from V and 4 bases from J, with 5 bases between. CDR3 length: 13 residues. Germline assignment: CDR1 SGHTA and CDR2 FQGNSA. Together with reference TRBV7-2 and TRBJ1-5, the CDR3 gives the full variable domain: GAGVSQSPSNKVTEKGKDVELRCDPISGHTALYWYRQSLGQGLEFLIYFQGNSAPDKSGLPSDRFSAERTGGSVSTLTIQRTQQEDSAVYLCASSLGLNQPQHFGDGTRLSIL.